This T cell receptor (beta chain) appears in the sequencing data of a study of cytomegalovirus exposure and HLA in healthy donors. The PCR made use of 60 Vbeta and 13 Jbeta primers. Measured with immunoSEQ multiplex PCR; TCRdb has only the in-frame clones, and not every one. The sample holds approximately 140,000 clones, just under 80% seen once. Sequencing was carried out using PBMCs. The TCR originated in a woman in her thirties or forties in good health and CMV-seronegative.

The CDR3 sequence is CASSQSIHNNYGYTF. DNA for the CDR3: TGTGCCAGCAGTCAGTCCATCCACAATAACTATGGCTACACCTTC. The genes are TRBV27 and TRBJ1-2; no clear D. This CDR3 has 15 residues. The germline V gene encodes CDR1 MNHEY and CDR2 SMNVEV (reference sequence). With 5 bases removed from V and 1 base from J, the gap between germline ends came to 14 bases.